The source of this T cell receptor beta chain is a study of beta chain features in type 1 diabetes. All of the isolated RNA was reverse transcribed, so expressed TCRB transcripts were sequenced. Clones were read by immunoSEQ multiplex PCR, and TCRdb kept only the in-frame ones, dropping some. Of about 700,000 clones in the sample, roughly an eighth were seen once. V dropped 7 bases and J dropped 5 bases, with 14 bases sitting between them. Germline V gene lookup returns CDR1 ENHRY and CDR2 SYGVKD. CDR3 size: 13 residues. A CD45RO/CCR7/CD25/CD127/CD95/CD27 panel sorted naive, central memory, regulatory and stem cell-like memory CD4+ cells. Purity of each sorted population was above 98%. Points from the study as a whole: Type 1 diabetes patients showed a moderate but significant shortening of TCRB CDR3s in all four CD4+ subsets. For cells with high TCR expression, cDNA sequencing could yield over-representation.

Concerning this clone: What it binds is not known.

This chain links TRBV10-3 with TRBJ1-1; TRBD1 might be the D (6 bases). Sequencing was done on a sample of naive CD4+ T cells from blood. The TCR comes from a man between 18 and 29 years old with type 1 diabetes. The CDR3 DNA follows: TGTGCCATCACCGGGACACCTCAGACTGAAGCTTTCTTT. Its protein product is CAITGTPQTEAFF.